This T cell receptor (beta chain) was found in a study of beta chain features in type 1 diabetes. In the study overall: Comparable age, gender and cell yields were observed in patients relative to healthy donors.

Points on this clone: Its antigen is currently unknown.

Of the isolated RNA, all was reverse transcribed, and so the sequenced material was expressed TCRB transcripts. Sequenced by immunoSEQ multiplex PCR; TCRdb stores in-frame clones only, minus some. Among 240,000 or so clones listed, over 65% were seen once. Overall study findings and caveats: Whatever favoring of shorter templates PCR might show would apply equally to patients and controls. The naive, central memory and Treg TCRB repertoires of patients appeared to be more similar to one another than those of healthy donors.

The germline CDR1 and CDR2 sequences are SQVTM and ANQGSEA. Deletions cut 2 bases from V and 7 bases from J, with 11 bases between. The CDR3 runs to 13 residues. Sequencing used naive CD4+ T cells from blood. This chain connects TRBV29-1 to TRBJ2-2, with D unresolved. This clonotype was sampled from a man aged 25-45 years in good health. CDR3 protein: CSVELGAGGELFF. The CDR3 nucleotides read TGCAGCGTTGAACTTGGAGCCGGCGGGGAGCTGTTTTTT.